The subject of this entry is one T cell receptor beta chain. The target antigen is unknown. The sample originates from a study of blood T cells in healthy people across ages. Study-wide results and limits: The lack of PBMC sorting stopped any conclusive naive versus antigen-experienced comparison. Whereas aged donors had fewer naive CD4+ cells, long-lived donors had more of them and higher diversity.

A J-beta primer mix and a sample-barcoded 5' primer were used in a second PCR of roughly 6 to 11 cycles. With 12 random nucleotides, a template-switch adaptor tagged each individual cDNA molecule. MiXCR was run by TCRdb on the 5' RACE reads, yielding one entry per CDR3 protein. The sample carries 600,000 to 800,000 distinct CDR3 sequences, roughly half recorded once. CDR3 size: 17 residues. Per the germline V gene, CDR1 is MNHEY and CDR2 is SMNVEV (reference sequence). The V gene lost 5 bases and the J gene lost 6 bases, with 23 bases spanning the gap. This chain connects TRBV27 to TRBJ2-1; D possibly corresponds to TRBD1 (7 bases). This clonotype originated in a woman of 80 years or more in good health. Material: blood. The CDR3: CASSPSRLVRGANEQFF. Here the CDR3 DNA reads TGTGCCAGCAGTCCCTCCCGACTAGTCAGGGGGGCCAATGAGCAGTTCTTC.